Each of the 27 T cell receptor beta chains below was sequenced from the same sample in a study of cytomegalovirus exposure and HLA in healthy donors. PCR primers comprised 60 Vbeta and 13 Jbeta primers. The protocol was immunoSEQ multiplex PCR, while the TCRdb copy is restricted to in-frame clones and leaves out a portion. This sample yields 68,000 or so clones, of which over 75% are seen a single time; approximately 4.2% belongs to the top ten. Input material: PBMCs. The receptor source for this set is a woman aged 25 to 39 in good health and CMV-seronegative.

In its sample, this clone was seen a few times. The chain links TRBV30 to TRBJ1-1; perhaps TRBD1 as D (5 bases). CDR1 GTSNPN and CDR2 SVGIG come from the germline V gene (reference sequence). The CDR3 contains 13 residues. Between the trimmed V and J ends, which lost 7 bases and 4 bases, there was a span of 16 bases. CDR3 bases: TGTGCCTCGTACAGGCGAAAGATCACTGAAGCTTTCTTT. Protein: CASYRRKITEAFF.

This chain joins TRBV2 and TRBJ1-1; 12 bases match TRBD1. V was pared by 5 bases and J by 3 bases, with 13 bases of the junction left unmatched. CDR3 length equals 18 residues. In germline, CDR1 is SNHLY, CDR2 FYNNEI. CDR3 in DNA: TGTGCCAGCAGTAAACCGGGACAGGGGGCAAAGGTGGACACTGAAGCTTTCTTT. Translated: CASSKPGQGAKVDTEAFF.

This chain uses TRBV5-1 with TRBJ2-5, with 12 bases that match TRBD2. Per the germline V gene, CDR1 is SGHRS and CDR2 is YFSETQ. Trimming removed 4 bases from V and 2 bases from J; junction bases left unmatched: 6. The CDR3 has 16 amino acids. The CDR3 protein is CASSAKTSGRQETQYF. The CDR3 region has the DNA TGCGCCAGCAGCGCCAAAACTAGCGGGAGGCAAGAGACCCAGTACTTC.

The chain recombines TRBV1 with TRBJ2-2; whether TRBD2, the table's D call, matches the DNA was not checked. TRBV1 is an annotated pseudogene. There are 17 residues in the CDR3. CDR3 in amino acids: CTSSQSGAGDDTGELFF. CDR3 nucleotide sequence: TGCACCAGCAGCCAAAGCGGAGCGGGGGACGACACCGGGGAGCTGTTTTTT.

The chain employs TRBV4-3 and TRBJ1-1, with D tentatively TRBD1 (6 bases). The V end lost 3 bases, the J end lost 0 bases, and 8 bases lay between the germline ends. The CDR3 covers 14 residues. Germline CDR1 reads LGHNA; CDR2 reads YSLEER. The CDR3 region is CASSQRQVNTEAFF. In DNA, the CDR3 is TGCGCCAGCAGCCAGAGACAGGTGAACACTGAAGCTTTCTTT.

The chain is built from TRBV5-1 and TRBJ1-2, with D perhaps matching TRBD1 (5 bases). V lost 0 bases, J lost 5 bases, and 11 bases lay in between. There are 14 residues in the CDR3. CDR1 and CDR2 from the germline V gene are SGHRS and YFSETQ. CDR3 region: CASSLENRPYGYTF. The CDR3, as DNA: TGCGCCAGCAGCTTGGAGAACAGGCCATATGGCTACACCTTC.

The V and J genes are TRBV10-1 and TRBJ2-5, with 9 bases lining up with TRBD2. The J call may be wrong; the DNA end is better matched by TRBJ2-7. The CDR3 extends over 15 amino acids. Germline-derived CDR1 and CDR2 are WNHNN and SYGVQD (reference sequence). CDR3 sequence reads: CASSHTIAGDYEQYF. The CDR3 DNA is TGCGCCAGCAGTCACACTATAGCGGGGGACTACGAGCAGTACTTC.

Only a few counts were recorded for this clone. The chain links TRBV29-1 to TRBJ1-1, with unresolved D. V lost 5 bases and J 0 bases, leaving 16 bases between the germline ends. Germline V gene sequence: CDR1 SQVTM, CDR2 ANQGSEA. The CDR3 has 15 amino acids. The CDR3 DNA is TGCAGCGTTCTGGTACGCGGCAGCATGAACACTGAAGCTTTCTTT. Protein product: CSVLVRGSMNTEAFF.

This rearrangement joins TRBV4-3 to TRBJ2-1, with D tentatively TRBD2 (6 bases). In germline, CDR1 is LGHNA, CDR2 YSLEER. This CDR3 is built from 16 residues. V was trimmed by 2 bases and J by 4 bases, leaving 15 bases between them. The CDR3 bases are TGCGCCAGCAGCCAATCACTAGCAGACGCTTACAATGAGCAGTTCTTC. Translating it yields CASSQSLADAYNEQFF.

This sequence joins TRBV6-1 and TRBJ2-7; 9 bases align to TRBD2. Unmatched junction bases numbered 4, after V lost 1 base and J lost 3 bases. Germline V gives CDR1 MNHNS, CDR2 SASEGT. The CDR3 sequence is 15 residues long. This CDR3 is CASSEGGSGGYEQYF. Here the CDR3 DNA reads TGTGCCAGCAGTGAAGGAGGTAGCGGGGGCTACGAGCAGTACTTC.

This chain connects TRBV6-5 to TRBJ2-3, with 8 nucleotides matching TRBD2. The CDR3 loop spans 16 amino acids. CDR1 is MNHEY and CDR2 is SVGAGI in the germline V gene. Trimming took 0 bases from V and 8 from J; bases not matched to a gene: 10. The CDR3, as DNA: TGTGCCAGCAGTTACTCGACGCTAGCGGGCGGGGTTACGCAGTATTTT. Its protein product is CASSYSTLAGGVTQYF.

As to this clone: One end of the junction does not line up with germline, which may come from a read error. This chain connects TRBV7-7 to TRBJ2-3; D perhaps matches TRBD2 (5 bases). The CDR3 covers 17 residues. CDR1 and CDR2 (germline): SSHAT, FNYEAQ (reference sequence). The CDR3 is CASSLAPFSTRTDTQYF. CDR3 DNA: TGTGCTAGCAGCTTAGCGCCGTTTTCCACACGCACAGATACGCAGTATTTT. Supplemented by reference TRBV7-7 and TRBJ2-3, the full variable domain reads GAGVSQSPRYKVTKRGQDVTLRCDPISSHATLYWYQQALGQGPEFLTYFNYEAQPDKSGLPSDRFSAERPEGSISTLTIQRTEQRDSAMYRCASSLAPFSTRTDTQYFGPGTRLTVL.

CDR3 residues: CASSLQGNYGYTF. The CDR3 nucleotides are TGTGCCAGCAGTCTACAGGGCAACTATGGCTACACCTTC. The gene calls are TRBV28 and TRBJ1-2; perhaps TRBD1 as D (6 bases). The V and J ends lost 5 bases and 2 bases respectively, with 9 bases between them. The CDR3 runs 13 residues. CDR1 and CDR2 from the germline V gene are MDHEN and SYDVKM.

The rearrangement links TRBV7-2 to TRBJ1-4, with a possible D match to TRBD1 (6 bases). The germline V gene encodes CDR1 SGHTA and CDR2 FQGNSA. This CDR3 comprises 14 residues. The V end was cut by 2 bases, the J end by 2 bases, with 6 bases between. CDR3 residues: CASSLRGTNEKLFF. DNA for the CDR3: TGTGCCAGCAGCTTAAGGGGGACTAATGAAAAACTGTTTTTT.

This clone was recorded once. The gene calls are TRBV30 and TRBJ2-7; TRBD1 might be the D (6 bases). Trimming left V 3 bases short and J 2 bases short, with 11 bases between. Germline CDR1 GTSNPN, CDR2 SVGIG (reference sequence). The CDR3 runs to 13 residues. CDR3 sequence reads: CAWRWGRAYEQYF. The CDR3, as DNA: TGTGCCTGGAGGTGGGGGCGCGCCTACGAGCAGTACTTC.

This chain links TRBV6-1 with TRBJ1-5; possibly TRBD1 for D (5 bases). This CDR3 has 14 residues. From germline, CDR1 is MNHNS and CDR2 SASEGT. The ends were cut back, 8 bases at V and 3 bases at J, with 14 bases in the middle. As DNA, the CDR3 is TGTGCCAGCTTCGGGGGGTCCTACAATCAGCCCCAGCATTTT. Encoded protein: CASFGGSYNQPQHF.

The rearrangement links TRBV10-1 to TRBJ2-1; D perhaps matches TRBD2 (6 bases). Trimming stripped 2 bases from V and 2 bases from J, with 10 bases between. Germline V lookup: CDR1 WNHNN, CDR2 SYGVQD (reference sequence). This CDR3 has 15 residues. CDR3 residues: CASSEHSGPYNEQFF. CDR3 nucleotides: TGCGCCAGCAGTGAGCATAGCGGCCCCTACAATGAGCAGTTCTTC.

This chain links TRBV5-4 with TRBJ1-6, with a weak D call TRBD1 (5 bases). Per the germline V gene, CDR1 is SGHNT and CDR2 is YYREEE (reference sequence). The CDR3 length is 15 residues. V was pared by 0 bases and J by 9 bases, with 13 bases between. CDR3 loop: CASSLGVGEASPLHF. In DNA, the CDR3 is TGTGCCAGCAGCTTGGGGGTAGGGGAGGCTTCACCCCTCCACTTT.

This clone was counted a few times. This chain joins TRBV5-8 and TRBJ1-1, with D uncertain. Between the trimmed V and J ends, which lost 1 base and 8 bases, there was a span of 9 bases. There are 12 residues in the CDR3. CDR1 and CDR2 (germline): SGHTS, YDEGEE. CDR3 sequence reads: CASSLSGREAFF. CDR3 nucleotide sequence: TGTGCCAGCAGCTTGAGCGGGCGGGAAGCTTTCTTT.

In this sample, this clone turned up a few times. The CDR3 spells CASSLRDSEAFF. In DNA, the CDR3 is TGTGCCAGTAGTCTACGGGACAGTGAAGCTTTCTTT. The J gene is TRBJ1-1, the V gene TRBV19; 7 nucleotides match TRBD1. V lost 5 bases to trimming and J lost 7 bases; unmatched junction nucleotides: 4. Germline V CDR1 and CDR2: LNHDA, SQIVND (reference sequence). The CDR3 is 12 amino acids.

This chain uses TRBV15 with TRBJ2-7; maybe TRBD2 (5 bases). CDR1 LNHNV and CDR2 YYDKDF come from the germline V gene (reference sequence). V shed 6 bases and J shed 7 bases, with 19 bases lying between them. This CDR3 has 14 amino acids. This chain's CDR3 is CATRDFGGFGEQYF. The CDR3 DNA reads TGTGCCACCAGGGATTTTGGCGGGTTTGGAGAGCAGTACTTC.

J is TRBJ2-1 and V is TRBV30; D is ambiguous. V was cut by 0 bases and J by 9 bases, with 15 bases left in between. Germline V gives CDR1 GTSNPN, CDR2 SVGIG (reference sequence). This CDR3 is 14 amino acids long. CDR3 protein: CAWSVLRPVGEQFF. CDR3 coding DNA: TGTGCCTGGAGTGTACTGCGGCCGGTCGGTGAGCAGTTCTTC.

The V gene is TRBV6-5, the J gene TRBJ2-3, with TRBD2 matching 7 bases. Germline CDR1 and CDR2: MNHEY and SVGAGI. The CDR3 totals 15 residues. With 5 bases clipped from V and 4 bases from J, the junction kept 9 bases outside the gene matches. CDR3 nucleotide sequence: TGTGCCAGCAGTCCCGGACTAGGCGGGCCAGATACGCAGTATTTT. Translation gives CASSPGLGGPDTQYF.

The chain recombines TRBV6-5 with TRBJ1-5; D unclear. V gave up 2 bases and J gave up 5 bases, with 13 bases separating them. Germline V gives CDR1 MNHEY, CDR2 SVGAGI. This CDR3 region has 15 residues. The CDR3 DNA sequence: TGTGCCAGCAGTTACCGGCGTCCCCGGGATCAGCCCCAGCATTTT. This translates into CASSYRRPRDQPQHF.

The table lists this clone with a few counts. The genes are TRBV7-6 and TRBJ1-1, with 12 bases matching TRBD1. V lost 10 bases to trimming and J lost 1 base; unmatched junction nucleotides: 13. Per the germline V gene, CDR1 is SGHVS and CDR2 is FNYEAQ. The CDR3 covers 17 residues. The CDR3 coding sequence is TGTGCCACCGGACCGGGACAGGGGGCCCTGGAGAACACTGAAGCTTTCTTT. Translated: CATGPGQGALENTEAFF.

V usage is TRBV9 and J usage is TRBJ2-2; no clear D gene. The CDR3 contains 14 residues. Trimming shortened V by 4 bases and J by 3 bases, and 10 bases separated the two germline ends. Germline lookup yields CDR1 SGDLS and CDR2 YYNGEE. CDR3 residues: CASSLRWDTGELFF. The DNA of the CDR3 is TGTGCCAGCAGCCTGAGGTGGGACACCGGGGAGCTGTTTTTT.

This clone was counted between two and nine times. CDR3: CASTRDRDREAFF. The CDR3 coding sequence is TGTGCCAGCACCAGGGACAGGGATAGGGAAGCTTTCTTT. The chain uses TRBV7-9 and TRBJ1-1, with TRBD1 identical over 9 bases. There are 13 residues in the CDR3. The ends lost 7 bases at V and 8 bases at J; junction bases unmatched: 8. Germline V CDR1 and CDR2: SEHNR, FQNEAQ (reference sequence).